Below, 10 T cell receptor beta chains from the same sample are listed, as sequenced in a study of OX40 agonist ivuxolimab in advanced cancers. Here immunoSEQ multiplex PCR was the method, and the copy in TCRdb shows in-frame clones only, minus some. The table records over 75,000 clones, more than 75% of them present only once. Sequenced material: CD4+ or CD8+ T cells sorted from blood, taken in a trial of the OX40 agonist ivuxolimab. All receptors derive from an adult with an advanced solid tumor such as melanoma, head and neck, liver or kidney cancer.

This sequence joins TRBV10-3 and TRBJ1-6; 7 bases line up with TRBD1. Trimming cost V 4 bases and J 10 bases; bases outside gene matches: 7. Germline values: CDR1 ENHRY, CDR2 SYGVKD. The CDR3 has 14 amino acids. CDR3 residues: CAISVGQAESPLHF. DNA for the CDR3: TGTGCCATCAGTGTTGGACAGGCGGAATCACCCCTCCACTTT.

This clone turned up a few times. One end of the junction is discordant with germline, which a read error may explain. The V call is TRBV7-7, the J call TRBJ2-5; TRBD1 agrees at 9 bases. CDR3 length equals 13 residues. Germline-derived CDR1 and CDR2 are SSHAT and FNYEAQ (reference sequence). CDR3 loop: CASSRDREETQYF. CDR3 nucleotide sequence: TGTGCTAGCAGCCGGGACAGGGAAGAGACCCAGTACTTC.

The chain links TRBV18 to TRBJ1-5, with a weak D call TRBD1 (5 bases). Germline V gives CDR1 KGHSH, CDR2 LQKENI. The CDR3 has 17 amino acids. The V and J ends lost 3 bases and 2 bases respectively, with 17 bases between them. The chain's CDR3 is CASSPWDPWGGNQPQHF. The CDR3 nucleotides are TGTGCCAGCTCACCTTGGGATCCATGGGGGGGCAATCAGCCCCAGCATTTT.

This chain connects TRBV19 to TRBJ2-3, with 8 bases fitting TRBD2. This CDR3 is built from 13 residues. The junction had 4 bases not matched to a gene; V was cut back by 9 bases and J by 2 bases. Germline V gives CDR1 LNHDA, CDR2 SQIVND (reference sequence). DNA of the CDR3: TGTGCCAGCTTAGCGGGACCCACAGATACGCAGTATTTT. Translated: CASLAGPTDTQYF. Full variable domain (missing parts from reference TRBV19 and TRBJ2-3): DGGITQSPKYLFRKEGQNVTLSCEQNLNHDAMYWYRQDPGQGLRLIYYSQIVNDFQKGDIAEGYSVSREKKESFPLTVTSAQKNPTAFYLCASLAGPTDTQYFGPGTRLTVL.

V is TRBV4-1 and J is TRBJ2-7; unclear D gene. Looked up from germline, CDR1 is MGHRA and CDR2 is YSYEKL. Trimming took 1 base from V and 6 from J, leaving 13 bases between them. The CDR3 sequence is 14 residues long. The CDR3 loop reads CASSQVVSVGEQYV. As DNA, the CDR3 is TGCGCCAGCAGCCAAGTGGTGAGCGTGGGCGAGCAGTACGTC.

The J gene is TRBJ1-5, the V gene TRBV7-2; TRBD1 agrees at 8 bases. This CDR3 has 15 amino acids. Germline trimming cut 3 bases from V and 1 base from J; bases unmatched to any gene: 2. CDR1 is SGHTA and CDR2 is FQGNSA in the germline V gene. The CDR3 protein is CASSLTGVSNQPQHF. The CDR3 nucleotides read TGTGCCAGCAGCTTGACAGGGGTAAGCAATCAGCCCCAGCATTTT. Full variable domain (outside the CDR3, taken from reference TRBV7-2 and TRBJ1-5): GAGVSQSPSNKVTEKGKDVELRCDPISGHTALYWYRQSLGQGLEFLIYFQGNSAPDKSGLPSDRFSAERTGGSVSTLTIQRTQQEDSAVYLCASSLTGVSNQPQHFGDGTRLSIL.

This chain connects TRBV6-1 to TRBJ1-2; a weak D match, TRBD1 (5 bases). Per the germline V gene, CDR1 is MNHNS and CDR2 is SASEGT. V was clipped by 6 bases and J by 4 bases, with 12 bases between them. This CDR3 is 13 amino acids long. The DNA for the CDR3 is TGTGCCAGCAGCCTTGGGACTTCCTATGGCTACACCTTC. Translating it yields CASSLGTSYGYTF.

J is TRBJ2-1 and V is TRBV11-3; TRBD2 aligns across 9 bases. CDR3 length: 16 residues. The V segment lost 5 bases and the J segment 0 bases; nucleotides outside the gene matches: 5. The V gene's germline CDR1 is SGHNT and CDR2 YENEEA. CDR3 amino acids: CASSPLAGSSYNEQFF. Written as DNA, the CDR3 is TGTGCCAGCAGCCCCCTAGCGGGAAGCTCCTACAATGAGCAGTTCTTC.

This rearrangement joins TRBV28 to TRBJ2-5, with a weak D call TRBD2 (7 bases). The CDR3 is 17 residues long. V was trimmed by 2 bases and J by 2 bases, leaving 18 bases between them. Looked up from germline, CDR1 is MDHEN and CDR2 is SYDVKM. The CDR3 loop is CASSLPRGGPRQETQYF. Written as DNA, the CDR3 is TGTGCCAGCAGTTTACCGAGGGGGGGACCCAGACAAGAGACCCAGTACTTC. Full variable domain (missing parts from reference TRBV28 and TRBJ2-5): DVKVTQSSRYLVKRTGEKVFLECVQDMDHENMFWYRQDPGLGLRLIYFSYDVKMKEKGDIPEGYSVSREKKERFSLILESASTNQTSMYLCASSLPRGGPRQETQYFGPGTRLLVL.

The rearrangement uses TRBV6-5 and TRBJ2-1, with 8 bases aligning to TRBD1. The length of the CDR3 is 13 residues. Trimming took 6 bases from V and 9 from J; bases not matched to a gene: 7. The germline V gene encodes CDR1 MNHEY and CDR2 SVGAGI. The DNA for the CDR3 is TGTGCCAGCAGGCGTCGGACAGGGAGTGAGCAGTTCTTC. Amino acids: CASRRRTGSEQFF.